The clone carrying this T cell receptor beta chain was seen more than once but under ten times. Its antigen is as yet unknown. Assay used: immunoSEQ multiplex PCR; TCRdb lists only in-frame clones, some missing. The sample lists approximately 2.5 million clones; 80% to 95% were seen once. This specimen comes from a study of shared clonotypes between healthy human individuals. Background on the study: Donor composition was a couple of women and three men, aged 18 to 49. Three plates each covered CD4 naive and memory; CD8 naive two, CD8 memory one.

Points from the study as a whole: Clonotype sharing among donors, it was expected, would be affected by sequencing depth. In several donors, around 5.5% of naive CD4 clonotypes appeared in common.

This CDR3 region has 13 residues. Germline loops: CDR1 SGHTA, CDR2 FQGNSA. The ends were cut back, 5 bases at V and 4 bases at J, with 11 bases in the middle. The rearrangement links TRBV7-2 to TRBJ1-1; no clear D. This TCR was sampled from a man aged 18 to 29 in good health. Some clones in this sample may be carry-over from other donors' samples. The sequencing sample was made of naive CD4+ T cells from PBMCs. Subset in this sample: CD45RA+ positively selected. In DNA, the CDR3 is TGTGCCAGCAGCACTGTCTTGGGCACTGAAGCTTTCTTT. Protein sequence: CASSTVLGTEAFF.